Following are 9 T cell receptor beta chains from one sample sequenced in a study of blood T cell repertoires in COVID-19. The table came from immunoSEQ multiplex PCR; TCRdb's copy has only in-frame clones and leaves some out. The sample yields some 190,000 clones, approximately 80% seen once. Sequenced material: peripheral blood. Receptor source: a human donor in a cohort sampled during active COVID-19.

This clone appeared a few times. The chain combines TRBV28 with TRBJ1-1; D is possibly TRBD1 (5 bases). This CDR3 has 16 amino acids. Trimming pared 5 bases from V and 5 bases from J, leaving 21 bases between. CDR1 is MDHEN and CDR2 is SYDVKM in the germline V gene. The CDR3 nucleotides read TGTGCCAGCAGTCACCGACAGTTTCCCGGGGGAACTGAAGCTTTCTTT. This translates into CASSHRQFPGGTEAFF.

V usage is TRBV7-9 and J usage is TRBJ2-1, with 7 nucleotides matching TRBD2. V lost 5 bases to trimming and J lost 3 bases; unmatched junction nucleotides: 16. The germline V gene has CDR1 SEHNR and CDR2 FQNEAQ (reference sequence). The CDR3 extends over 18 amino acids. The DNA for the CDR3 is TGTGCCAGCAGCCAAAAAGTCGAGAGCGGGGAAAGCTACAATGAGCAGTTCTTC. Amino acids: CASSQKVESGESYNEQFF. The entire variable domain, with the rest obtained from reference TRBV7-9 and TRBJ2-1, is as follows: DTGVSQNPRHKITKRGQNVTFRCDPISEHNRLYWYRQTLGQGPEFLTYFQNEAQLEKSRLLSDRFSAERPKGSFSTLEIQRTEQGDSAMYLCASSQKVESGESYNEQFFGPGTRLTVL.

The V call is TRBV3-1 (or the pseudogene TRBV3-2), the J call TRBJ2-1; 16 nucleotides match TRBD2. The CDR3 consists of 17 residues. Germline V gene data show CDR1 as LGHDT and CDR2 as YNNKEL (reference sequence). With 3 bases clipped from V and 10 bases from J, the junction kept 9 bases outside the gene matches. The CDR3 loop is CASSHNAGTSGGGEQFF. The CDR3 DNA reads as TGTGCCAGCAGCCACAATGCCGGGACTAGCGGGGGGGGCGAGCAGTTCTTC.

The J gene is TRBJ1-3, the V gene TRBV27, with a tentative D call TRBD1 (6 bases). CDR3 length: 17 residues. CDR1 and CDR2 (germline): MNHEY, SMNVEV (reference sequence). V gave up 5 bases and J gave up 0 bases, with 17 bases separating them. CDR3: CASSPRGGRFSGNTIYF. CDR3 DNA: TGTGCCAGCAGTCCCCGGGGGGGCCGCTTCTCTGGAAACACCATATATTTT.

CDR3 sequence (DNA): TGTGCCATCAGTCCTATCTCCGGGGGGTTAGGTTATACAAGGGATGAGCAGTTCTTC. This gives the protein CAISPISGGLGYTRDEQFF. The chain combines TRBV10-3 with TRBJ2-1; 7 positions match TRBD2. CDR1 ENHRY and CDR2 SYGVKD come from the germline V gene. J was trimmed by 8 bases and V by 5 bases; bases with no gene match: 24. This CDR3 region has 19 residues.

This clone was found once. The chain recombines TRBV19 with TRBJ1-2, with a possible D match to TRBD1 (5 bases). This CDR3 contains 12 residues. CDR1 and CDR2 from the germline V gene are LNHDA and SQIVND (reference sequence). The ends were cut back, 7 bases at V and 13 bases at J, with 19 bases in the middle. CDR3 protein: CASTAMQGLATF. Here the CDR3 DNA reads TGTGCCAGTACAGCAATGCAGGGATTGGCCACCTTC.

The V gene is TRBV29-1, the J gene TRBJ1-1, with D tentatively TRBD1 (5 bases). The V and J ends lost 5 bases and 1 base respectively, with 14 bases between them. This CDR3 region has 14 residues. Germline loops: CDR1 SQVTM, CDR2 ANQGSEA. CDR3 loop: CSVKSGAKNTEAFF. Written as DNA, the CDR3 is TGCAGCGTTAAGTCTGGGGCCAAGAACACTGAAGCTTTCTTT.

This sequence joins TRBV9 and TRBJ1-1; D call uncertain. V lost 0 bases and J lost 4, with 7 bases in between. The CDR3 contains 13 residues. CDR1 is SGDLS, CDR2 YYNGEE, per germline. CDR3 nucleotides: TGTGCCAGCAGCGTAGGAACGCGCACTGAAGCTTTCTTT. Translated, it gives CASSVGTRTEAFF.

This clone was found a few times. The rearrangement joins TRBV7-2 to TRBJ1-6, with no clear D. In germline, CDR1 is SGHTA, CDR2 FQGNSA. The CDR3 totals 16 residues. Trimming removed 1 base at V and 10 bases at J, with 17 bases between. The CDR3 loop reads CASSLGLSPEQSPLHF. DNA of the CDR3: TGTGCCAGCAGCTTAGGTTTGTCACCGGAGCAATCACCCCTCCACTTT.